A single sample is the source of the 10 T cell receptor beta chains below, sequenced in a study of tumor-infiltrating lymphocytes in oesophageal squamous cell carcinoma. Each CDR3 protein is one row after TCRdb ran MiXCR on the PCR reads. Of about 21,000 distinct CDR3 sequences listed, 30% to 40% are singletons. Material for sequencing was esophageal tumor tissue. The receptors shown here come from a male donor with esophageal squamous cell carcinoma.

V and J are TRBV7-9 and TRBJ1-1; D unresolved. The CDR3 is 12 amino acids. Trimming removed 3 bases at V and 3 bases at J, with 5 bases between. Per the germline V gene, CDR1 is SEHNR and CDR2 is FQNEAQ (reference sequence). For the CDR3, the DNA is TGTGCCAGCAGCTTGCCCGACACTGAAGCTTTCTTT. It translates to CASSLPDTEAFF.

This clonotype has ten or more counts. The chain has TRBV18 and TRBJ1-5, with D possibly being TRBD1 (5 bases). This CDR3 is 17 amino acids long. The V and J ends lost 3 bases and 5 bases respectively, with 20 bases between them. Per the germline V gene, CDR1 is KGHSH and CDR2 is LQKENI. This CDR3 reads CASSPQHGAMGYQPQHF. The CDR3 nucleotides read TGTGCCAGCTCACCGCAGCACGGGGCGATGGGGTATCAGCCCCAGCATTTT. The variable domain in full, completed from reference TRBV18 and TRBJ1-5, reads NAGVMQNPRHLVRRRGQEARLRCSPMKGHSHVYWYRQLPEEGLKFMVYLQKENIIDESGMPKERFSAEFPKEGPSILRIQQVVRGDSAAYFCASSPQHGAMGYQPQHFGDGTRLSIL.

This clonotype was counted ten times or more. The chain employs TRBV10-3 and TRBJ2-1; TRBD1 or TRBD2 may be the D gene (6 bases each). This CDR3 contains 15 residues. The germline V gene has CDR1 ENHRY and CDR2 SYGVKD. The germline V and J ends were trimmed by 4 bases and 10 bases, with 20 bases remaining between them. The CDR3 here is CAISVIAEPQGEQFF. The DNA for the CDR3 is TGTGCCATCAGTGTGATAGCGGAGCCCCAGGGGGAGCAGTTCTTC.

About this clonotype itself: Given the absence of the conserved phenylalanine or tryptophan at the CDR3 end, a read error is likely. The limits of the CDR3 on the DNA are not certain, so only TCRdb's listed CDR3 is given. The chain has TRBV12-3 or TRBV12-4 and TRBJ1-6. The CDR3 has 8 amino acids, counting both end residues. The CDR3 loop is CASSLRGG.

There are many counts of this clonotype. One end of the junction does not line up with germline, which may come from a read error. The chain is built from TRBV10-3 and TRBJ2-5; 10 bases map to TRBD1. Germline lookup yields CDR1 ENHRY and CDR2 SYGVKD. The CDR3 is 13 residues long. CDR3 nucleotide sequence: TGTGCCATCGGTGACAGGGGGCGCGAGACCCAGTACTTC. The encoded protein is CAIGDRGRETQYF.

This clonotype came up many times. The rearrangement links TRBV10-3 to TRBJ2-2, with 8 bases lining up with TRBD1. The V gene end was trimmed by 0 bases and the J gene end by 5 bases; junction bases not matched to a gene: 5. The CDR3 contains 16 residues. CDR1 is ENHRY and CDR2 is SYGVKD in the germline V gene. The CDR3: CAISESSTGGTGELFF. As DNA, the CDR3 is TGTGCCATCAGTGAGTCGAGCACAGGGGGGACCGGGGAGCTGTTTTTT.

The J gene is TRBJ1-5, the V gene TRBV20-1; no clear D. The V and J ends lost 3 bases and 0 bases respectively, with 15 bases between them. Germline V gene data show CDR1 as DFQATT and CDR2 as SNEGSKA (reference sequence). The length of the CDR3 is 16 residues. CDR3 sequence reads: CSASASGKYSNQPQHF. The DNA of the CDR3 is TGCAGTGCTAGCGCCTCAGGAAAATATAGCAATCAGCCCCAGCATTTT.

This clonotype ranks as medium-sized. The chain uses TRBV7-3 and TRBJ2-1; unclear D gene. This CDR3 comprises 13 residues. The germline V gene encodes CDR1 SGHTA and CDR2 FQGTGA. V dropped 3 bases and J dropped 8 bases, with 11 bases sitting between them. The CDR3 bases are TGTGCCAGCAGCTTGGGCCCTACCGATGAGCAGTTCTTC. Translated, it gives CASSLGPTDEQFF.

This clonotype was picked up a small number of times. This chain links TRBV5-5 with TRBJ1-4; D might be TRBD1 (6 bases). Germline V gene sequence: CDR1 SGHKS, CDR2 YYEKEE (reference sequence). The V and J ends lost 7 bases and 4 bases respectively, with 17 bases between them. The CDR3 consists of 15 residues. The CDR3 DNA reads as TGTGCCAGCTCGACTCAAGACAGGAGTAATGAAAAACTGTTTTTT. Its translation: CASSTQDRSNEKLFF.

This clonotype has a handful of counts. CDR3 sequence reads: CATSRGYGYTF. CDR3 nucleotide sequence: TGTGCCACCAGCAGGGGGTATGGCTACACCTTC. This chain connects TRBV15 to TRBJ1-2; D is unclear. Germline CDR1 is LNHNV and CDR2 is YYDKDF (reference sequence). V was cut by 3 bases and J by 5 bases, with 4 bases left in between. The CDR3 runs to 11 residues.